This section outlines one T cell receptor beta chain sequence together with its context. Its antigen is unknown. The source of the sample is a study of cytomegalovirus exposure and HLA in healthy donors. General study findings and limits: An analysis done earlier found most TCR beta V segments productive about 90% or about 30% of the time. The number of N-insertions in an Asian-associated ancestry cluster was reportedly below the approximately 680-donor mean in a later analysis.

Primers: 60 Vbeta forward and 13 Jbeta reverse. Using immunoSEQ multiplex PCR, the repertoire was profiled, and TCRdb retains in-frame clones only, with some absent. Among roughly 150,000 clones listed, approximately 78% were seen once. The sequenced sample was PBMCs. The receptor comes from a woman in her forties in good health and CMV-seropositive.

This CDR3 is CAWSVQGAGGYTF. Written as DNA, the CDR3 is TGTGCCTGGAGTGTACAGGGGGCGGGCGGCTACACCTTC. J is TRBJ1-2 and V is TRBV30; 9 bases line up with TRBD1. The ends lost 0 bases at V and 8 bases at J; junction bases unmatched: 4. Germline CDR1 reads GTSNPN; CDR2 reads SVGIG (reference sequence). This CDR3 has 13 amino acids.